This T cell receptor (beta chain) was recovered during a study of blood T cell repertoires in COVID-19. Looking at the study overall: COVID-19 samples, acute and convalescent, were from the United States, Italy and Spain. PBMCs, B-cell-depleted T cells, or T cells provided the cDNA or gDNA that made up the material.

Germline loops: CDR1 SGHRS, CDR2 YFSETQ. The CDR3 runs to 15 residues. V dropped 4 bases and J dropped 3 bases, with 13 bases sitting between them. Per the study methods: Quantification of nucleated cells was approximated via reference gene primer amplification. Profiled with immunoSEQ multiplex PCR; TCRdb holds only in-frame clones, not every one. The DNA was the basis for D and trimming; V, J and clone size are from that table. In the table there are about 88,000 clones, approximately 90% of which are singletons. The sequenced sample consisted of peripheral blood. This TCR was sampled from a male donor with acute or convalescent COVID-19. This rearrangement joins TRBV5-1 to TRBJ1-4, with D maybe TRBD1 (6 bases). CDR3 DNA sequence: TGCGCCAGCAGCCCCGGACAGAGAGCTAATGAAAAACTGTTTTTT. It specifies CASSPGQRANEKLFF.